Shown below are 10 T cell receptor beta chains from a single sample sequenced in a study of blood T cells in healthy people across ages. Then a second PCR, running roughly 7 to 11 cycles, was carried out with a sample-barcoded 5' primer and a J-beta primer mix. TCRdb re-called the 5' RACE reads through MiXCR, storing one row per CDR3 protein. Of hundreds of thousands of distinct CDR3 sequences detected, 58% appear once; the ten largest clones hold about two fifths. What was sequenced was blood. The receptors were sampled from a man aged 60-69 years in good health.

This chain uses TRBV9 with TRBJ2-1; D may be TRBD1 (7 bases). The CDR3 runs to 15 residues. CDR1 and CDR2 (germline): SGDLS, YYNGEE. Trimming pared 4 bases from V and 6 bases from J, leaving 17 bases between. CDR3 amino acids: CASSSVGGGLNEQFF. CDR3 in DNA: TGTGCCAGCAGCTCCGTTGGAGGGGGCCTCAATGAGCAGTTCTTC. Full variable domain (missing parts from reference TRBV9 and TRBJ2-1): DSGVTQTPKHLITATGQRVTLRCSPRSGDLSVYWYQQSLDQGLQFLIQYYNGEERAKGNILERFSAQQFPDLHSELNLSSLELGDSALYFCASSSVGGGLNEQFFGPGTRLTVL.

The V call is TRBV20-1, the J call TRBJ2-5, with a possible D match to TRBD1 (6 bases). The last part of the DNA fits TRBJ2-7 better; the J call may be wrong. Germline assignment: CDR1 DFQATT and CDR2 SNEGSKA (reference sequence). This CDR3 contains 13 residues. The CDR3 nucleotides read TGCAGTGCTAGGGACAGAGCCCTCGGCGAGCAGTACTTC. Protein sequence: CSARDRALGEQYF.

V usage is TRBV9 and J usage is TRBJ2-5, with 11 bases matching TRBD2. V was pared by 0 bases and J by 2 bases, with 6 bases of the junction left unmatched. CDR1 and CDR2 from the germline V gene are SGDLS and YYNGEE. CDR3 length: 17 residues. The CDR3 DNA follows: TGTGCCAGCAGCGTAGGCGTTAGCGGGGGGGTACAAGAGACCCAGTACTTC. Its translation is CASSVGVSGGVQETQYF.

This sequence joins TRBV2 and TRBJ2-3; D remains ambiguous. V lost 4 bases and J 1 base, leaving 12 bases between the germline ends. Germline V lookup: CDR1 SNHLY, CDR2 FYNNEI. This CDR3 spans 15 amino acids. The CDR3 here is CASSGPRGRTDTQYF. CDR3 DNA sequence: TGTGCCAGCAGTGGTCCGCGAGGCCGCACAGATACGCAGTATTTT.

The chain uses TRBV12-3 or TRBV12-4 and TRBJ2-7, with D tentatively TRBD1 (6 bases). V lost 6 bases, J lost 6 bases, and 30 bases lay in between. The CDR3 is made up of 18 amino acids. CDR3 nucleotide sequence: TGTGCCAGCAGCCCTAGGCAAAGAGACCGGGACAAGAGCATCGAGCAGTACTTC. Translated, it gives CASSPRQRDRDKSIEQYF.

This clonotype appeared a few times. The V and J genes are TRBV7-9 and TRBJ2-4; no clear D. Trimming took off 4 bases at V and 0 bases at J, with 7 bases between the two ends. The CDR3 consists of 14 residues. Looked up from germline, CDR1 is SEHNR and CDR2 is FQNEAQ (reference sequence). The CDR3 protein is CASSSFLAKNIQYF. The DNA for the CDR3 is TGTGCCAGCAGCTCCTTTCTAGCCAAAAACATTCAGTACTTC.

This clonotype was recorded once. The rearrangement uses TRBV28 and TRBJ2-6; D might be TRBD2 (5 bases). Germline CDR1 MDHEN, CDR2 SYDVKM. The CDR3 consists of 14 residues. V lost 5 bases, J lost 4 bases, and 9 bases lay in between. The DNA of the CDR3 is TGTGCCAGCAGTGGCTCGGGGGGGGCCAACGTCCTGACTTTC. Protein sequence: CASSGSGGANVLTF.

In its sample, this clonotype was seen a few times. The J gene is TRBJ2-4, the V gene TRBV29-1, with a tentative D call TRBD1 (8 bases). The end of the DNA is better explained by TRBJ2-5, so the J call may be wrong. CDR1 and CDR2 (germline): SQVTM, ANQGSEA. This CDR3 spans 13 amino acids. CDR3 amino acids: CSGTGGGEETQYF. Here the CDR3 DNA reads TGCAGCGGCACAGGGGGAGGGGAAGAGACCCAGTACTTC.

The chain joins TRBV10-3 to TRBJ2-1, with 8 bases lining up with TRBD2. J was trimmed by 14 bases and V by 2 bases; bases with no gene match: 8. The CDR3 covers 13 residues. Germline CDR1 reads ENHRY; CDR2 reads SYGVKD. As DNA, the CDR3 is TGTGCCATCAGTGAGACCCCGGGGGGGCTCGAGTTCTTC. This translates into CAISETPGGLEFF.

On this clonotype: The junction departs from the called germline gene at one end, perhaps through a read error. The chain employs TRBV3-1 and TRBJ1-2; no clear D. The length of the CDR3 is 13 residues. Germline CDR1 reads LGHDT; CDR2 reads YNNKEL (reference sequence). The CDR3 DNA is TGTGCCGGCAGCGGAGACTCCCGAGGGGGCTACACCTTC. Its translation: CAGSGDSRGGYTF. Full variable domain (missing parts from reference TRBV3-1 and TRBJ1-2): DTAVSQTPKYLVTQMGNDKSIKCEQNLGHDTMYWYKQDSKKFLKIMFSYNNKELIINETVPNRFSPKSPDKAHLNLHINSLELGDSAVYFCAGSGDSRGGYTFGSGTRLTVV.